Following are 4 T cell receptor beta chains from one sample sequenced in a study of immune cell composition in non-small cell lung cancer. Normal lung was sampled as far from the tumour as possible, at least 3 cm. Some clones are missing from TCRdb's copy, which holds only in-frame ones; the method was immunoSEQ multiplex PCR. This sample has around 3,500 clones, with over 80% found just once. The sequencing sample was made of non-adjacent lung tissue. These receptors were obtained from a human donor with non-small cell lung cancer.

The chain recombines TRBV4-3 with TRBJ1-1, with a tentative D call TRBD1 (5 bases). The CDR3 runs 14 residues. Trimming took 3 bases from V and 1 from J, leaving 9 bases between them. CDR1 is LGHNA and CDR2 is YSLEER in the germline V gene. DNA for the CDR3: TGCGCCAGCAGCCATATAGACAGGAACACTGAAGCTTTCTTT. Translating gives CASSHIDRNTEAFF.

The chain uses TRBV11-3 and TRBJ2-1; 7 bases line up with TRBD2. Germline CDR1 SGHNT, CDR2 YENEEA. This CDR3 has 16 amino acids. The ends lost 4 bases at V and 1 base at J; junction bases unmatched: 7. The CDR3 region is CASSSARGRSYNEQFF. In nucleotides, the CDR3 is TGTGCCAGCAGCTCGGCGCGCGGGAGATCCTACAATGAGCAGTTCTTC.

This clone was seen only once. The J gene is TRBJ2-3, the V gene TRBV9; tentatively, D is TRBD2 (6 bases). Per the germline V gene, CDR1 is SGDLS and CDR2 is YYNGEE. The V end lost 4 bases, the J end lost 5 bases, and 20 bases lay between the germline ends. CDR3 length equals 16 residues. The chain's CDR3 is CASSSLEGLPKDTQYF. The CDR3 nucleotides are TGTGCCAGCAGCTCCCTAGAGGGACTCCCAAAAGATACGCAGTATTTT.

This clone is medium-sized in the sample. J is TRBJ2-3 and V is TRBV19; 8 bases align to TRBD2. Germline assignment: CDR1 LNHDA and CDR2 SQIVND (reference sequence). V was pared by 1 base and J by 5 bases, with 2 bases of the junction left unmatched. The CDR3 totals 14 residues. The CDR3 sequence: CASSIAGGQDTQYF. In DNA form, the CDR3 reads TGTGCCAGTAGTATAGCGGGAGGGCAAGATACGCAGTATTTT. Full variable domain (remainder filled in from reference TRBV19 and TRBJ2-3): DGGITQSPKYLFRKEGQNVTLSCEQNLNHDAMYWYRQDPGQGLRLIYYSQIVNDFQKGDIAEGYSVSREKKESFPLTVTSAQKNPTAFYLCASSIAGGQDTQYFGPGTRLTVL.